The 26 T cell receptor beta chains reported below all come from one sample, sequenced in a study of T cell repertoires in cytomegalovirus infection. MiXCR was run by TCRdb on the reads, yielding one entry per CDR3 protein. The sample gives some 120,000 distinct CDR3 sequences, about 9.5% of which show up once; approximately 33% is in the top ten. These receptors are not linked to any known antigen. Sample: PBMCs, sequenced either directly or after in vitro stimulation (not recorded which). Receptor source: a human donor in good health (CMV status not recorded). Some clones in this sample may be carry-over from other donors' samples.

This clonotype showed up many times. This chain joins TRBV6-6 and TRBJ1-2, with D unresolved. CDR3 length: 14 amino acids. The V end was cut by 0 bases, the J end by 2 bases, with 7 bases between. Germline CDR1 and CDR2: MNHNY and SVGAGI (reference sequence). CDR3 DNA: TGTGCCAGCAGTTACTCGAAGGGAAACTATGGCTACACCTTC. The encoded protein is CASSYSKGNYGYTF.

This chain's CDR3 is CASSPMRGLDTEAFF. CDR3 sequence (DNA): TGTGCCAGCTCACCAATGAGGGGGCTGGACACTGAAGCTTTCTTT. The chain joins TRBV18 to TRBJ1-1; the match to TRBD1 covers 7 bases. CDR3 size: 15 residues. Germline CDR1 reads KGHSH; CDR2 reads LQKENI. V shed 2 bases, J shed 3 bases, and the junction held 6 bases outside the gene matches.

This clonotype was observed a few times. This chain uses TRBV14 with TRBJ2-2, with TRBD1 as a possible D gene (6 bases). Germline CDR1 is SGHDN and CDR2 is FVKESK. Trimming left V 0 bases short and J 7 bases short, with 18 bases between. The CDR3 has 17 residues. The CDR3 bases are TGTGCCAGCAGCCAAGAAGCTCAGGGGATTTTCGGCGGGGAGCTGTTTTTT. It codes for CASSQEAQGIFGGELFF.

This clonotype was recorded at least ten times. The chain uses TRBV7-2 and TRBJ2-7, with D perhaps TRBD1 or TRBD2 (5 bases each). V was cut by 1 base and J by 5 bases, with 12 bases left in between. Germline V gene data show CDR1 as SGHTA and CDR2 as FQGNSA. The CDR3 is 14 residues long. Here the CDR3 reads CASSLDGTLDEQYF. Written as DNA, the CDR3 is TGTGCCAGCAGCTTAGACGGGACCCTAGACGAGCAGTACTTC.

This clonotype was seen repeatedly, ten times or more. The chain carries TRBV11-2 and TRBJ1-1; D not certain. Germline V gene data show CDR1 as SGHAT and CDR2 as FQNNGV. V was shortened by 1 base and J by 1 base, with 10 bases between the two germline ends. This CDR3 region has 15 residues. CDR3 region: CASSLVGVSNTEAFF. The CDR3 region has the DNA TGTGCCAGCAGCTTAGTTGGGGTCTCGAACACTGAAGCTTTCTTT. The complete variable domain, with remaining parts taken from reference TRBV11-2 and TRBJ1-1, reads EAGVAQSPRYKIIEKRQSVAFWCNPISGHATLYWYQQILGQGPKLLIQFQNNGVVDDSQLPKDRFSAERLKGVDSTLKIQPAKLEDSAVYLCASSLVGVSNTEAFFGQGTRLTVV.

There are many counts of this clonotype. The chain recombines TRBV28 with TRBJ2-1, with D possibly matching TRBD2 (5 bases). Trimming pared 2 bases from V and 1 base from J, leaving 12 bases between. Germline CDR1 and CDR2: MDHEN and SYDVKM. The length of the CDR3 is 16 residues. CDR3 in DNA: TGTGCCAGCAGTTTACCTAGCTCTACGTCCTACAATGAGCAGTTCTTC. This sequence encodes CASSLPSSTSYNEQFF. The variable domain in full, completed from reference TRBV28 and TRBJ2-1, reads DVKVTQSSRYLVKRTGEKVFLECVQDMDHENMFWYRQDPGLGLRLIYFSYDVKMKEKGDIPEGYSVSREKKERFSLILESASTNQTSMYLCASSLPSSTSYNEQFFGPGTRLTVL.

This clonotype was counted between two and nine times. The chain is built from TRBV19 and TRBJ1-1, with TRBD1 as a possible D gene (6 bases). The CDR3 spans 13 residues. The V end lost 10 bases, the J end lost 1 base, and 13 bases lay between the germline ends. Germline V lookup: CDR1 LNHDA, CDR2 SQIVND (reference sequence). The CDR3 loop is CATYRTENTEAFF. DNA for the CDR3: TGTGCCACATACCGGACAGAGAACACTGAAGCTTTCTTT.

This clonotype was found many times. This sequence joins TRBV7-2 and TRBJ2-1; 12 bases are a match to TRBD2. The CDR3 length is 20 residues. V gave up 5 bases and J gave up 7 bases; unmatched junction bases: 21. From germline, CDR1 is SGHTA and CDR2 FQGNSA. Here the CDR3 reads CASSPSLDSRLAGAWNEQFF. The CDR3 DNA is TGTGCCAGCAGCCCCAGTTTGGACAGCAGACTAGCGGGAGCGTGGAATGAGCAGTTCTTC.

This clonotype came up a few times. This chain joins TRBV27 and TRBJ1-1; 7 positions match TRBD1. The CDR3 has 14 amino acids. V lost 5 bases, J lost 6 bases, and 9 bases stayed unmatched. Germline CDR1 MNHEY, CDR2 SMNVEV (reference sequence). The CDR3 reads CASSPTTGAAEAFF. CDR3 sequence (DNA): TGTGCCAGCAGTCCCACCACAGGGGCGGCTGAAGCTTTCTTT.

The gene calls are TRBV29-1 and TRBJ2-2; maybe TRBD2 (5 bases). Trimming left V 4 bases short and J 1 base short, with 13 bases between. The CDR3 totals 15 residues. Germline-derived CDR1 and CDR2 are SQVTM and ANQGSEA. The CDR3 DNA follows: TGCAGCGTTGCTCCGGGGTCGGTGAACACCGGGGAGCTGTTTTTT. It translates to CSVAPGSVNTGELFF.

This clonotype showed up just a few times. The chain employs TRBV20-1 and TRBJ1-6, with 7 bases that match TRBD1. The length of the CDR3 is 17 residues. J gave up 10 bases and V 3 bases, and 18 bases lay outside the gene matches. Germline V gene sequence: CDR1 DFQATT, CDR2 SNEGSKA (reference sequence). The CDR3 reads CSASPSLYRDSSSPLHF. The CDR3 bases are TGCAGTGCTAGTCCCTCCTTGTACCGGGACAGCTCCTCACCCCTCCACTTT.

This clonotype was seen many times. The genes are TRBV5-1 and TRBJ2-6, with 11 nucleotides matching TRBD1. CDR1 SGHRS and CDR2 YFSETQ come from the germline V gene. The V and J ends lost 5 bases and 0 bases, in that order; junction bases with no gene match: 10. The length of the CDR3 is 19 residues. The CDR3 region is CASRVLGTGGNSGANVLTF. CDR3 in DNA: TGCGCCAGCAGAGTTCTCGGGACAGGGGGGAACTCTGGGGCCAACGTCCTGACTTTC. Complete variable domain (other parts from reference TRBV5-1 and TRBJ2-6): KAGVTQTPRYLIKTRGQQVTLSCSPISGHRSVSWYQQTPGQGLQFLFEYFSETQRNKGNFPGRFSGRQFSNSRSEMNVSTLELGDSALYLCASRVLGTGGNSGANVLTFGAGSRLTVL.

This clonotype was seen at least ten times. The rearrangement joins TRBV12-5 to TRBJ2-2; possibly TRBD1 or TRBD2 for D (5 bases each). The germline V and J ends were trimmed by 3 bases and 9 bases, with 20 bases remaining between them. This CDR3 has 16 residues. Germline V gene data show CDR1 as LGHNT and CDR2 as FRNRAP. The CDR3 DNA reads TGTGCTAGTGGTTTAAGGGACCGTGGGATAAATAGGGAGCTGTTTTTT. Protein product: CASGLRDRGINRELFF.

The chain combines TRBV24-1 with TRBJ2-5; D call uncertain. V was clipped by 1 base and J by 3 bases, with 11 bases between them. CDR3 length equals 15 residues. Germline values: CDR1 KGHDR, CDR2 SFDVKD. CDR3: CATSDFGFAEETQYF. CDR3 sequence (DNA): TGTGCCACCAGTGATTTTGGCTTTGCCGAAGAGACCCAGTACTTC.

CDR3 loop: CASSVSGGGETQYF. CDR3 in DNA: TGTGCCAGCAGTGTTAGCGGGGGAGGAGAGACCCAGTACTTC. V gene TRBV2 combines with J gene TRBJ2-5; 9 nucleotides match TRBD2. The CDR3 is made up of 14 amino acids. The V and J ends lost 4 bases and 4 bases, in that order; junction bases with no gene match: 4. Germline V gives CDR1 SNHLY, CDR2 FYNNEI.

At least ten counts were recorded for this clonotype. CDR3 sequence: CAWSAVNTEAFF. The CDR3 region has the DNA TGTGCCTGGAGTGCCGTGAACACTGAAGCTTTCTTT. The chain couples TRBV30 to TRBJ1-1; D is unclear. CDR1 is GTSNPN and CDR2 is SVGIG in the germline V gene (reference sequence). The CDR3 length is 12 residues. The ends were cut back, 1 base at V and 0 bases at J, with 3 bases in the middle.

This clonotype occurred many times. The chain employs TRBV6-1 and TRBJ1-1; D gene uncertain. V lost 8 bases, J lost 4 bases, and 17 bases lay in between. CDR1 is MNHNS and CDR2 is SASEGT in the germline V gene. The CDR3 covers 14 residues. In DNA, the CDR3 is TGTGCCAGCCTAACAGCCTCGATAGGCACTGAAGCTTTCTTT. Amino acids: CASLTASIGTEAFF.

CDR3 in DNA: TGTGCCACCAGCAACAGTCTATACAATGAGCAGTTCTTC. This sequence encodes CATSNSLYNEQFF. The chain recombines TRBV15 with TRBJ2-1, with D unclear. V dropped 4 bases and J dropped 4 bases, with 8 bases sitting between them. The CDR3 has 13 amino acids. The germline V gene has CDR1 LNHNV and CDR2 YYDKDF (reference sequence). Drawing the rest from reference TRBV15 and TRBJ2-1, the complete variable domain is DAMVIQNPRYQVTQFGKPVTLSCSQTLNHNVMYWYQQKSSQAPKLLFHYYDKDFNNEADTPDNFQSRRPNTSFCFLDIRSPGLGDTAMYLCATSNSLYNEQFFGPGTRLTVL.

This chain connects TRBV6-2 or TRBV6-3 to TRBJ2-7, with D tentatively TRBD1 or TRBD2 (5 bases each). The length of the CDR3 is 13 residues. Deletions cut 5 bases from V and 4 bases from J, with 12 bases between. CDR1 is MNHEY, CDR2 SVGEGT, per germline. CDR3 in amino acids: CASSTGRTYEQYF. The CDR3 bases are TGTGCCAGCAGTACGGGACGGACTTACGAGCAGTACTTC.

This clonotype occurred a few times. The chain recombines TRBV25-1 with TRBJ1-1, with TRBD1 as a possible D gene (5 bases). Germline loops: CDR1 MGHDK, CDR2 SYGVNS. V was shortened by 8 bases and J by 5 bases, with 21 bases between the two germline ends. This CDR3 contains 15 residues. CDR3 sequence: CASLGAQGEWTEAFF. Written as DNA, the CDR3 is TGTGCCAGCTTAGGTGCTCAAGGGGAGTGGACTGAAGCTTTCTTT.

This clonotype was seen a handful of times. The chain combines TRBV20-1 with TRBJ2-2; possible D gene TRBD2, 6 bases. The CDR3 is made up of 12 amino acids. Germline CDR1 is DFQATT and CDR2 is SNEGSKA (reference sequence). The V end lost 3 bases, the J end lost 4 bases, and 6 bases lay between the germline ends. The CDR3 loop is CSASGSTGELFF. In DNA form, the CDR3 reads TGCAGTGCTAGCGGGAGCACCGGGGAGCTGTTTTTT.

At least ten counts were recorded for this clonotype. The V gene is TRBV6-1, the J gene TRBJ2-5; 9 nucleotides align to TRBD1. The CDR3 is 16 residues long. CDR1 and CDR2 from the germline V gene are MNHNS and SASEGT. V lost 6 bases to trimming and J lost 2 bases; unmatched junction nucleotides: 10. The CDR3 sequence: CASRDPGQGKQETQYF. CDR3 in DNA: TGTGCCAGCAGAGATCCGGGACAGGGAAAACAAGAGACCCAGTACTTC.

This clonotype was detected ten times or more. The gene calls are TRBV7-9 and TRBJ1-2; D gene unclear. CDR1 is SEHNR, CDR2 FQNEAQ, per germline (reference sequence). V was trimmed by 5 bases and J by 0 bases, leaving 10 bases between them. This CDR3 spans 14 amino acids. The CDR3 sequence is CASSPPSANYGYTF. The CDR3 DNA sequence: TGTGCCAGCAGCCCACCTTCAGCTAACTATGGCTACACCTTC. Variable domain in full (rest from reference TRBV7-9 and TRBJ1-2): DTGVSQNPRHKITKRGQNVTFRCDPISEHNRLYWYRQTLGQGPEFLTYFQNEAQLEKSRLLSDRFSAERPKGSFSTLEIQRTEQGDSAMYLCASSPPSANYGYTFGSGTRLTVV.

This clonotype was observed a handful of times. The genes are TRBV6-5 and TRBJ1-3, with D tentatively TRBD1 (5 bases). Germline V gene lookup returns CDR1 MNHEY and CDR2 SVGAGI. Trimming left V 7 bases short and J 0 bases short, with 10 bases between. This CDR3 contains 14 residues. DNA for the CDR3: TGTGCCAGCACCGGGACCGTCTCTGGAAACACCATATATTTT. Its translation: CASTGTVSGNTIYF.

This clonotype was counted ten times or more. The chain combines TRBV7-2 with TRBJ2-1; D remains unclear. CDR1 SGHTA and CDR2 FQGNSA come from the germline V gene. The CDR3 length is 18 residues. V shed 1 base and J shed 0 bases, with 16 bases lying between them. The CDR3 region is CASSLGGLNGRSYNEQFF. CDR3 sequence (DNA): TGTGCCAGCAGCTTAGGGGGTTTGAACGGACGCTCCTACAATGAGCAGTTCTTC. Supplemented by reference TRBV7-2 and TRBJ2-1, the full variable domain reads GAGVSQSPSNKVTEKGKDVELRCDPISGHTALYWYRQSLGQGLEFLIYFQGNSAPDKSGLPSDRFSAERTGGSVSTLTIQRTQQEDSAVYLCASSLGGLNGRSYNEQFFGPGTRLTVL.

The chain has TRBV15 and TRBJ2-6, with D perhaps matching TRBD2 (5 bases). Germline-derived CDR1 and CDR2 are LNHNV and YYDKDF (reference sequence). V lost 6 bases and J lost 0, with 12 bases in between. The CDR3 contains 16 residues. CDR3 sequence reads: CATSGRRGSGANVLTF. The DNA for the CDR3 is TGTGCCACCAGTGGGAGACGAGGCTCTGGGGCCAACGTCCTGACTTTC.